This T cell receptor (beta chain) stems from a study of T cell repertoires in cytomegalovirus infection. Study at large: Both a matching HLA type and CMV infection were indicated by public TCR beta signatures.

V lost 1 base and J lost 7, with 11 bases in between. The CDR3 has 14 amino acids. A few counts support this clonotype. Its cognate antigen is unknown. TCRdb re-analysed the reads in MiXCR, keeping a single row per CDR3 protein. The sample lists some 71,000 distinct CDR3 sequences, about 26% occurring once. The TCR originated in a human donor in good health (CMV status not recorded). Some clones in this sample may be carry-over from other donors' samples. The chain recombines TRBV12-3 or TRBV12-4 with TRBJ1-3; no clear D gene. The sequenced sample was CD8+ T cells from cultured PBMCs, obtained from culture after CMV antigen stimulation. The CDR3 protein is CASSLDQARNTIYF. DNA of the CDR3: TGTGCCAGCAGTTTAGACCAGGCTCGGAACACCATATATTTT.